One and the same sample provided the 29 T cell receptor beta chains below, sequenced in a study of identical twins' blood T cells. TCRdb used MiXCR to reprocess the 5' RACE reads, holding one entry per CDR3 protein. The data show 350,000 to 400,000 distinct CDR3 sequences, under 30% seen once. Sample: PBMCs. The receptors come from a woman aged 18-49 years in good health.

This clonotype has only a few counts. The rearrangement links TRBV5-1 to TRBJ1-2; D not resolved. The length of the CDR3 is 13 residues. Germline-derived CDR1 and CDR2 are SGHRS and YFSETQ. Trimming stripped 7 bases from V and 3 bases from J, with 13 bases between. This chain's CDR3 is CASRNQRDYGYTF. The CDR3 DNA is TGCGCCAGCCGTAATCAGAGAGACTATGGCTACACCTTC.

The rearrangement uses TRBV4-3 and TRBJ2-1; D is perhaps TRBD2 (6 bases). V dropped 1 base and J dropped 6 bases, with 19 bases sitting between them. The CDR3 has 17 residues. Germline-derived CDR1 and CDR2 are LGHNA and YSLEER. CDR3 sequence (DNA): TGCGCCAGCAGCCAAGTGGCAGGGAGGTCCTACATCAATGAGCAGTTCTTC. Translated: CASSQVAGRSYINEQFF.

This clonotype was seen ten or more times. This chain joins TRBV4-1 and TRBJ1-3; D possibly corresponds to TRBD1 (6 bases). V lost 2 bases to trimming and J lost 2 bases, with 13 bases between them. Germline V gene data show CDR1 as MGHRA and CDR2 as YSYEKL. This CDR3 has 16 residues. Here the CDR3 reads CASSQPRTDPGNTIYF. The CDR3 DNA follows: TGCGCCAGCAGCCAACCAAGGACAGACCCTGGAAACACCATATATTTT.

This clonotype was picked up a small number of times. Written as DNA, the CDR3 is TGTGCCAGTAGTTTGGGACTAGCTGCGAATGAGCAGTTCTTC. Amino acid sequence: CASSLGLAANEQFF. The V gene is TRBV19, the J gene TRBJ2-1; 9 bases agree with TRBD2. Per germline, CDR1 LNHDA and CDR2 SQIVND (reference sequence). J gave up 7 bases and V 5 bases, and 6 bases lay outside the gene matches. This CDR3 has 14 amino acids.

The table lists this clonotype with a few counts. This rearrangement joins TRBV25-1 to TRBJ1-1, with D hard to call. The CDR3 runs to 12 residues. The germline V gene has CDR1 MGHDK and CDR2 SYGVNS. V lost 6 bases to trimming and J lost 1 base, with 6 bases between them. The CDR3 is CASRSSNTEAFF. CDR3 DNA: TGTGCCAGCAGGTCTTCGAACACTGAAGCTTTCTTT.

The chain recombines TRBV20-1 with TRBJ2-1; tentatively, D is TRBD1 or TRBD2 (5 bases each). Between the trimmed V and J ends, which lost 3 bases and 5 bases, there was a span of 8 bases. CDR1 and CDR2 from the germline V gene are DFQATT and SNEGSKA (reference sequence). The CDR3 spans 12 residues. The CDR3 protein is CSARGENNEQFF. CDR3 bases: TGCAGTGCTAGGGGGGAGAACAATGAGCAGTTCTTC.

This clonotype was recorded at least ten times. The chain links TRBV19 to TRBJ1-1; a possible D gene is TRBD1 (5 bases). Trimming removed 6 bases at V and 4 bases at J, with 15 bases between. CDR3 length: 14 residues. The germline V gene has CDR1 LNHDA and CDR2 SQIVND (reference sequence). CDR3 sequence: CASRREQVRTEAFF. The DNA for the CDR3 is TGTGCCAGTAGAAGGGAACAGGTACGCACTGAAGCTTTCTTT.

The chain employs TRBV27 and TRBJ1-1, with D unclear. Germline V gene data show CDR1 as MNHEY and CDR2 as SMNVEV (reference sequence). CDR3 size: 13 residues. Trimming took off 7 bases at V and 7 bases at J, with 16 bases between the two ends. This chain's CDR3 is CASKGLGGVEAFF. CDR3 in DNA: TGTGCCAGCAAAGGCTTAGGTGGGGTTGAAGCTTTCTTT.

The chain has TRBV12-3 or TRBV12-4 and TRBJ2-1; no clear D gene. The CDR3 is 12 amino acids. V was pared by 6 bases and J by 7 bases, with 10 bases between. The DNA for the CDR3 is TGTGCCAGCAGGGGAAACTGGAATGAGCAGTTCTTC. It translates to CASRGNWNEQFF.

The chain uses TRBV3-1 and TRBJ2-7, with no clear D. Trimming pared 2 bases from V and 3 bases from J, leaving 5 bases between. From germline, CDR1 is LGHDT and CDR2 YNNKEL (reference sequence). The CDR3 is made up of 12 amino acids. Here the CDR3 DNA reads TGTGCCAGCAGCCAAACCGACTACGAGCAGTACTTC. Protein product: CASSQTDYEQYF.

This chain joins TRBV15 and TRBJ2-2, with no clear D. CDR1 and CDR2 (germline): LNHNV, YYDKDF (reference sequence). The CDR3 loop spans 11 amino acids. Trimming left V 4 bases short and J 4 bases short, with 1 base between. CDR3 sequence reads: CATSITGELFF. Written as DNA, the CDR3 is TGTGCCACCAGCATCACCGGGGAGCTGTTTTTT.

There are many counts of this clonotype. The chain recombines TRBV5-1 with TRBJ1-2; D not resolved. The germline gives CDR1 SGHRS, CDR2 YFSETQ. Trimming left V 2 bases short and J 3 bases short, with 11 bases between. This CDR3 spans 14 amino acids. The CDR3 region is CASSFGFAYYGYTF. The CDR3 nucleotides are TGCGCCAGCAGCTTCGGCTTTGCTTACTATGGCTACACCTTC.

The J gene is TRBJ2-1, the V gene TRBV3-1, with 14 positions matching TRBD2. The CDR3 loop spans 18 amino acids. Germline CDR1 and CDR2: LGHDT and YNNKEL (reference sequence). The trim removed 3 bases at V and 9 bases at J, leaving 13 bases unmatched. The CDR3 region is CASSHPRTSGGLGGEQFF. CDR3 bases: TGTGCCAGCAGCCACCCTAGGACTAGCGGGGGGCTCGGGGGTGAGCAGTTCTTC.

V and J are TRBV18 and TRBJ1-6, with D uncertain. The CDR3 has 14 amino acids. Per the germline V gene, CDR1 is KGHSH and CDR2 is LQKENI. V shed 3 bases and J shed 4 bases, with 7 bases lying between them. The chain's CDR3 is CASSPPPYNSPLHF. CDR3 sequence (DNA): TGTGCCAGCTCACCGCCGCCATATAATTCACCCCTCCACTTT. Full variable domain (outside the CDR3, taken from reference TRBV18 and TRBJ1-6): NAGVMQNPRHLVRRRGQEARLRCSPMKGHSHVYWYRQLPEEGLKFMVYLQKENIIDESGMPKERFSAEFPKEGPSILRIQQVVRGDSAAYFCASSPPPYNSPLHFGNGTRLTVT.

V usage is TRBV12-5 and J usage is TRBJ2-7, with 10 bases fitting TRBD2. V shed 5 bases and J 3 bases; nucleotides not matched to a gene: 1. This CDR3 is built from 13 residues. Per the germline V gene, CDR1 is LGHNT and CDR2 is FRNRAP. CDR3 loop: CASGGLADYEQYF. The CDR3 DNA sequence: TGTGCTAGTGGTGGACTAGCGGACTACGAGCAGTACTTC.

In its sample, this clonotype was seen a few times. This chain connects TRBV19 to TRBJ1-1; D is ambiguous. The germline V gene has CDR1 LNHDA and CDR2 SQIVND (reference sequence). Trimming left V 3 bases short and J 2 bases short, with 13 bases between. The CDR3 length is 15 residues. The CDR3 protein is CASSIRTDSNTEAFF. As DNA, the CDR3 is TGTGCCAGTAGTATTCGGACGGATTCTAACACTGAAGCTTTCTTT.

The chain recombines TRBV20-1 with TRBJ1-5; D ambiguous. In germline, CDR1 is DFQATT, CDR2 SNEGSKA (reference sequence). The V end was cut by 1 base, the J end by 3 bases, with 7 bases between. There are 13 residues in the CDR3. The CDR3 protein is CSARASDNQPQHF. CDR3 bases: TGCAGTGCTAGAGCCAGCGACAATCAGCCCCAGCATTTT.

This clonotype was detected only a few times. J is TRBJ2-1 and V is TRBV11-2, with TRBD1 matching 7 bases. CDR1 and CDR2 from the germline V gene are SGHAT and FQNNGV. CDR3 length equals 17 residues. The junction had 14 bases not matched to a gene; V was cut back by 5 bases and J by 4 bases. The CDR3 sequence: CASSSYRGPSGYNEQFF. CDR3 nucleotide sequence: TGTGCCAGCAGCAGCTACAGGGGACCTTCCGGATACAATGAGCAGTTCTTC.

V usage is TRBV27 and J usage is TRBJ2-2; 9 bases map to TRBD2. The junction had 2 bases not matched to a gene; V was cut back by 3 bases and J by 6 bases. CDR1 is MNHEY and CDR2 is SMNVEV in the germline V gene (reference sequence). There are 14 residues in the CDR3. The CDR3 here is CASSFLAGSGELFF. In DNA, the CDR3 is TGTGCCAGCAGTTTTCTAGCGGGGTCCGGGGAGCTGTTTTTT.

V and J are TRBV20-1 and TRBJ1-2, with D maybe TRBD1 (5 bases). Trimming stripped 2 bases from V and 5 bases from J, with 9 bases between. The CDR3 runs to 12 residues. Germline CDR1 DFQATT, CDR2 SNEGSKA (reference sequence). The CDR3 bases are TGCAGTGCTAGATCAGGGCAGTATGGCTACACCTTC. It is translated as CSARSGQYGYTF.

V is TRBV5-1 and J is TRBJ1-4, with 7 bases fitting TRBD1. The germline CDR1 and CDR2 sequences are SGHRS and YFSETQ. The CDR3 covers 16 residues. J was trimmed by 0 bases and V by 3 bases; bases with no gene match: 5. The CDR3 DNA reads TGCGCCAGCAGCTCACAGGGGATTGCAACTAATGAAAAACTGTTTTTT. Protein sequence: CASSSQGIATNEKLFF.

The genes are TRBV2 and TRBJ2-1, with D uncertain. Germline assignment: CDR1 SNHLY and CDR2 FYNNEI. The CDR3 loop spans 14 amino acids. The V gene lost 4 bases and the J gene lost 7 bases, with 14 bases spanning the gap. The DNA of the CDR3 is TGTGCCAGCAGTGCTCGGGTCTCCTGGAATGAGCAGTTCTTC. It translates to CASSARVSWNEQFF.

This rearrangement joins TRBV3-1 to TRBJ1-3; unclear D gene. The CDR3 has 14 residues. The V gene lost 7 bases and the J gene lost 0 bases, with 10 bases spanning the gap. CDR1 and CDR2 (germline): LGHDT, YNNKEL (reference sequence). CDR3 coding DNA: TGTGCCAGCATCCCAGTCAACTCTGGAAACACCATATATTTT. It is translated as CASIPVNSGNTIYF. The entire variable domain, with the rest obtained from reference TRBV3-1 and TRBJ1-3, is as follows: DTAVSQTPKYLVTQMGNDKSIKCEQNLGHDTMYWYKQDSKKFLKIMFSYNNKELIINETVPNRFSPKSPDKAHLNLHINSLELGDSAVYFCASIPVNSGNTIYFGEGSWLTVV.

The chain has TRBV20-1 and TRBJ2-3; 13 nucleotides agree with TRBD2. The ends lost 5 bases at V and 10 bases at J; junction bases unmatched: 12. Germline values: CDR1 DFQATT, CDR2 SNEGSKA (reference sequence). The CDR3 covers 15 residues. The CDR3 DNA reads TGCAGTGCTGACGCTAGGACTAGCGGGGGCTTTGCGCAGTATTTT. Translating it yields CSADARTSGGFAQYF.

This clonotype has more than one count but fewer than ten. J is TRBJ2-3 and V is TRBV5-6; D possibly corresponds to TRBD1 (5 bases). V was pared by 0 bases and J by 4 bases, with 15 bases between. This CDR3 region has 16 residues. Germline loops: CDR1 SGHDT, CDR2 YYEEEE. This CDR3 is CASSLGVHRLSDTQYF. The CDR3 nucleotides read TGTGCCAGCAGCTTGGGAGTTCACAGGCTGTCAGATACGCAGTATTTT. Supplemented by reference TRBV5-6 and TRBJ2-3, the full variable domain reads DAGVTQSPTHLIKTRGQQVTLRCSPKSGHDTVSWYQQALGQGPQFIFQYYEEEERQRGNFPDRFSGHQFPNYSSELNVNALLLGDSALYLCASSLGVHRLSDTQYFGPGTRLTVL.

The V gene is TRBV6-2 or TRBV6-3, the J gene TRBJ2-7, with 7 bases matching TRBD1. The CDR3 has 14 amino acids. V lost 2 bases, J lost 12 bases, and 13 bases stayed unmatched. The germline gives CDR1 MNHEY, CDR2 SVGEGT. CDR3: CASSYATGIPYPYF. The DNA for the CDR3 is TGTGCCAGCAGTTACGCGACAGGGATTCCTTACCCGTACTTC.

The chain combines TRBV19 with TRBJ1-5, with TRBD1 as a possible D gene (6 bases). The CDR3 sequence is 18 residues long. V lost 9 bases to trimming and J lost 0 bases, with 24 bases between them. CDR1 and CDR2 from the germline V gene are LNHDA and SQIVND (reference sequence). The CDR3, as DNA: TGTGCCAGCGGACCCTTCAACAGGGAGGGTTATAGCAATCAGCCCCAGCATTTT. Translating gives CASGPFNREGYSNQPQHF.

Regarding this clonotype: Because it lacks the conserved phenylalanine or tryptophan at the end, this CDR3 is likely a read error. The V call is TRBV7-6, the J call TRBJ1-1, with a tentative D call TRBD1 (6 bases). CDR3 length: 20 amino acids. Germline CDR1 and CDR2: SGHVS and FNYEAQ. Trimming removed 1 base at V and 0 bases at J, with 24 bases between. The CDR3 is CASSLVPQYETGGMNTEAFI. The DNA for the CDR3 is TGTGCCAGCAGCTTAGTCCCCCAGTATGAGACAGGTGGGATGAACACTGAAGCTTTCATT.

The chain uses TRBV6-5 and TRBJ2-3; 11 positions match TRBD2. Germline trimming cut 2 bases from V and 2 bases from J; bases unmatched to any gene: 9. This CDR3 has 18 residues. CDR1 MNHEY and CDR2 SVGAGI come from the germline V gene. This chain's CDR3 is CASSYRVPTSGVTDTQYF. The CDR3 DNA reads TGTGCCAGCAGTTACAGGGTCCCGACTAGCGGGGTCACAGATACGCAGTATTTT.